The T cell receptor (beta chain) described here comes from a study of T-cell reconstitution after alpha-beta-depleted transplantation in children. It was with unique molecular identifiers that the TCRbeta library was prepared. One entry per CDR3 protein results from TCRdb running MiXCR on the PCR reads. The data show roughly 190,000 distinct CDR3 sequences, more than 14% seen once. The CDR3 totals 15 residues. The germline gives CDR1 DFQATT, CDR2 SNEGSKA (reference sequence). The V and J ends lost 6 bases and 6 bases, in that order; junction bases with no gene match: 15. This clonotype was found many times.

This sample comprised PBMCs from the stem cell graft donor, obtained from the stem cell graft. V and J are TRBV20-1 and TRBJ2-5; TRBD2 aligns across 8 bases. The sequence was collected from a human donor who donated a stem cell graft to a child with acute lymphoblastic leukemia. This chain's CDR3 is CSAVSGTSMRKTQYF. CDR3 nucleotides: TGCAGTGCGGTCTCCGGGACTAGTATGAGGAAGACCCAGTACTTC.